The 5 T cell receptor beta chains listed next were all sequenced from one sample in a study of T cells in Graves' hyperthyroidism and ophthalmopathy. It was RNA transcripts that yielded the amplified TCR beta CDR3 regions. During a first-round RT-PCR of the TCR CDR3, the HTBI primer set was used. Each CDR3 protein is one row after TCRdb ran MiXCR on the multiplex PCR reads. The sample carries about 610,000 distinct CDR3 sequences, approximately 15% recorded once. Source material: blood. These receptors all come from a woman between 40 and 50 years old with Graves' ophthalmopathy.

This chain uses TRBV9 with TRBJ2-7, with D perhaps TRBD1 or TRBD2 (6 bases each). CDR1 SGDLS and CDR2 YYNGEE come from the germline V gene. The CDR3 is 15 amino acids. Deletions cut 1 base from V and 3 bases from J, with 14 bases between. CDR3 sequence (DNA): TGTGCCAGCAGCGTAAGGGGGGAGGCCAACTACGAGCAGTACTTC. Amino acid sequence: CASSVRGEANYEQYF.

This clonotype was detected many times. DNA for the CDR3: TGTGCCAGCAGCCAAGGACTAGTCGAGCAGTACTTC. Translated, it gives CASSQGLVEQYF. The rearrangement joins TRBV7-9 to TRBJ2-7, with 7 bases aligning to TRBD2. The CDR3 has 12 residues. V was pared by 5 bases and J by 6 bases, with 4 bases of the junction left unmatched. Looked up from germline, CDR1 is SEHNR and CDR2 is FQNEAQ (reference sequence). Combining the CDR3 with reference TRBV7-9 and TRBJ2-7 gives the whole variable domain DTGVSQNPRHKITKRGQNVTFRCDPISEHNRLYWYRQTLGQGPEFLTYFQNEAQLEKSRLLSDRFSAERPKGSFSTLEIQRTEQGDSAMYLCASSQGLVEQYFGPGTRLTVT.

At least ten counts were recorded for this clonotype. The J gene is TRBJ2-7, the V gene TRBV7-9; D may match TRBD1 or TRBD2 (5 bases each). The CDR3 length is 14 residues. V was cut by 7 bases and J by 3 bases, with 16 bases left in between. Germline V lookup: CDR1 SEHNR, CDR2 FQNEAQ (reference sequence). The CDR3 DNA sequence: TGTGCCAGCAACGACGAGGGGTTACTCTACGAGCAGTACTTC. Protein product: CASNDEGLLYEQYF.

This clonotype occurred many times. The genes are TRBV6-1 and TRBJ1-2, with D uncertain. The CDR3 spans 14 residues. The germline V gene encodes CDR1 MNHNS and CDR2 SASEGT. Trimming removed 5 bases from V and 4 bases from J, with 14 bases in between. The CDR3 sequence is CASSRDGTIYGYTF. CDR3 sequence (DNA): TGTGCCAGCAGTCGAGACGGAACCATCTATGGCTACACCTTC.

This clonotype was counted between two and nine times. A much larger clone differs from this one at a single base, so this may be a read error. The J gene is TRBJ2-7, the V gene TRBV5-1, with D possibly being TRBD2 (6 bases). Germline CDR1 SGHRS, CDR2 YFSETQ. V lost 4 bases and J 2 bases, leaving 22 bases between the germline ends. The CDR3 runs to 17 residues. The CDR3 spells CASSIPSMGGWPYEQYF. The CDR3 nucleotides read TGCGCCAGCAGCATCCCCTCCATGGGGGGTTGGCCCTACGAGCAGTACTTC.